This entry is about one T cell receptor (beta chain). The antigen is unknown. This CDR3 comprises 15 residues. This entry comes from a study of OX40 agonist ivuxolimab in advanced cancers. At the level of the study: Patients were infused with ivuxolimab every 2 weeks at 0.01 to 10 mg/kg. Cohort: more than 75% men, mean age 60, aged roughly 23 to 79.

The assay was immunoSEQ multiplex PCR, and TCRdb's table has in-frame clones only and misses some. The repertoire holds tens of thousands of clones, roughly 88% seen once, with 0.33% in the top ten. Regarding the study as a whole: The authors did not determine the antigen specificity of the expanded peripheral T cells. The CD4+ and CD8+ T cells in the blood had expanded clonally by week 6 at 0.1 to 3.0 mg/kg.

The V call is TRBV21-1, the J call TRBJ1-2; the table assigns TRBD1, which was not confirmed against the DNA. TRBV21-1 is recorded as a pseudogene. The TCR was taken from an adult with an advanced solid tumor such as melanoma, head and neck, liver or kidney cancer. The sample consisted of CD4+ or CD8+ T cells sorted from blood, taken in a trial of the OX40 agonist ivuxolimab. The CDR3 here is CASSKGQGGNYGYTF. Here the CDR3 DNA reads TGTGCCAGCAGCAAAGGACAGGGGGGTAACTATGGCTACACCTTC.